This TCR beta chain came from a study of T-cell reconstitution after alpha-beta-depleted transplantation in children. Preparation of the TCRbeta library was carried out with unique molecular identifiers. Via MiXCR, TCRdb re-called the PCR reads, giving one row per CDR3 protein. The data show about 480,000 distinct CDR3 sequences, 12% seen once. This clonotype was seen many times. CDR1 is MNHEY and CDR2 is SVGAGI in the germline V gene. Germline trimming cut 6 bases from V and 0 bases from J; bases unmatched to any gene: 8. The CDR3 length is 17 residues. The receptor was derived from a human donor who donated a stem cell graft to a child with combined immunodeficiency. The sample here was PBMCs from the stem cell graft donor, taken from the stem cell graft. The rearrangement uses TRBV6-5 and TRBJ1-6; TRBD1 aligns across 7 bases. CDR3 bases: TGTGCCAGCAGAACAGGGGATCCCAGCTCCTATAATTCACCCCTCCACTTT. Translated: CASRTGDPSSYNSPLHF.